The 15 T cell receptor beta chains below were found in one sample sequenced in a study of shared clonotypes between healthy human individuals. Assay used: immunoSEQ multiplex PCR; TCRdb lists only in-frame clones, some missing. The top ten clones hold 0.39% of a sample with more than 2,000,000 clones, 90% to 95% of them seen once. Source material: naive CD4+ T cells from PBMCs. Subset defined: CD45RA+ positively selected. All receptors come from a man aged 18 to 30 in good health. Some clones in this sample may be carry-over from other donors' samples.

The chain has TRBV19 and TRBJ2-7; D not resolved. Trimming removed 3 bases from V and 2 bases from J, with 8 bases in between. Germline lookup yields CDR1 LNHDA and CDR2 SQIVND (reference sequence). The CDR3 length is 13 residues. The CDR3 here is CASSMGRAYEQYF. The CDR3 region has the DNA TGTGCCAGTAGTATGGGCAGAGCCTACGAGCAGTACTTC.

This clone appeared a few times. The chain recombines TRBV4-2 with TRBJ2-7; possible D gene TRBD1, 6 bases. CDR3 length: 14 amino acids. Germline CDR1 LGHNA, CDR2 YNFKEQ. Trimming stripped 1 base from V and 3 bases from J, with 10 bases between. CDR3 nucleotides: TGTGCCAGCAGCCAAGCATCAGGGGTCTACGAGCAGTACTTC. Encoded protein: CASSQASGVYEQYF.

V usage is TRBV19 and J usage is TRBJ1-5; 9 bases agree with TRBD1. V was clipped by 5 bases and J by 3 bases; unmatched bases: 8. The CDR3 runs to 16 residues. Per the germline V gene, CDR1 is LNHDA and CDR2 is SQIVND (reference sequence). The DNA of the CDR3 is TGTGCCAGTAGTCCCCGGGACAGGGTCCCCAATCAGCCCCAGCATTTT. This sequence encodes CASSPRDRVPNQPQHF.

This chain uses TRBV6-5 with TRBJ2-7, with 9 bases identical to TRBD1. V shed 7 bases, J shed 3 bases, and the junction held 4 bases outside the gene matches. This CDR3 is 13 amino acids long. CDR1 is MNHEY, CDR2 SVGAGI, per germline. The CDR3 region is CASNPDRGYEQYF. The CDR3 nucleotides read TGTGCCAGCAACCCGGACAGGGGCTACGAGCAGTACTTC.

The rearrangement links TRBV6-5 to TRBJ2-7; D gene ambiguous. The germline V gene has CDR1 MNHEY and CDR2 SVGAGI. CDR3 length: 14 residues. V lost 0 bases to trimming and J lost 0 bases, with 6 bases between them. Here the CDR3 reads CASSYSSASYEQYF. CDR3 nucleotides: TGTGCCAGCAGTTACTCGTCAGCCTCCTACGAGCAGTACTTC.

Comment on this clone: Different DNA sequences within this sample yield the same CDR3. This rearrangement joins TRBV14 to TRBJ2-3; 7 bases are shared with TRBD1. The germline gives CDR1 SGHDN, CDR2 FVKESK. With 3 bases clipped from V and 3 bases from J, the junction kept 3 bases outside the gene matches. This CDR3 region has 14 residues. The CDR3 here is CASSQVQGTDTQYF. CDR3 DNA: TGTGCCAGCAGCCAGGTACAGGGGACAGATACGCAGTATTTT.

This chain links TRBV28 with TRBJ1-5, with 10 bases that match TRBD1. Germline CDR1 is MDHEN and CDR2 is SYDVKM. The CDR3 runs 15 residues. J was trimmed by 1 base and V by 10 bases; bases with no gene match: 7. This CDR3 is CATRGQGGSNQPQHF. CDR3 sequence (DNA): TGTGCCACCCGCGGACAGGGGGGAAGCAATCAGCCCCAGCATTTT.

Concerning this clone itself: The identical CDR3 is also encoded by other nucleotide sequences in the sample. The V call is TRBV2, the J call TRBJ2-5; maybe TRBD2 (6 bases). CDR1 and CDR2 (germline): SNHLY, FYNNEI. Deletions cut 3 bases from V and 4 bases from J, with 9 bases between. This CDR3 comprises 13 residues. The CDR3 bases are TGTGCCAGCAGTGACCGGGGGAGAGAGACCCAGTACTTC. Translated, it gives CASSDRGRETQYF.

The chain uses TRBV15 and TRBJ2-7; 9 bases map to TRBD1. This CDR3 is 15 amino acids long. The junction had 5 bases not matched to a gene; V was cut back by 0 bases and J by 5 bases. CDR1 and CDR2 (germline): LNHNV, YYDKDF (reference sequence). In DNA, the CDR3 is TGTGCCACCAGCAGAGATTTAACAGGGGGCAACGAGCAGTACTTC. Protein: CATSRDLTGGNEQYF.

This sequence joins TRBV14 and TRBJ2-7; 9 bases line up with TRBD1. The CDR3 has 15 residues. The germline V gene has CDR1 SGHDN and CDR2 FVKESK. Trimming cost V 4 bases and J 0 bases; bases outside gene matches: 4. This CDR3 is CASSPLGQGSYEQYF. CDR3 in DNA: TGTGCCAGCAGCCCCTTGGGACAGGGCTCCTACGAGCAGTACTTC.

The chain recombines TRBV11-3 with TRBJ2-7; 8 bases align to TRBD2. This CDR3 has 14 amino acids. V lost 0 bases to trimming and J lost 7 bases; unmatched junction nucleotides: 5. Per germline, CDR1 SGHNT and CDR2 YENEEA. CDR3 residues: CASSLDPAGGEQYF. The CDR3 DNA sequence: TGTGCCAGCAGCTTAGATCCGGCGGGGGGTGAGCAGTACTTC.

The CDR3 reads CASSYEGHNEQFF. CDR3 in DNA: TGTGCCAGCAGTTATGAGGGTCACAATGAGCAGTTCTTC. This chain joins TRBV27 and TRBJ2-1; D may be TRBD2 (5 bases). Germline CDR1 is MNHEY and CDR2 is SMNVEV (reference sequence). The CDR3 is 13 residues long. Trimming stripped 4 bases from V and 5 bases from J, with 9 bases between.

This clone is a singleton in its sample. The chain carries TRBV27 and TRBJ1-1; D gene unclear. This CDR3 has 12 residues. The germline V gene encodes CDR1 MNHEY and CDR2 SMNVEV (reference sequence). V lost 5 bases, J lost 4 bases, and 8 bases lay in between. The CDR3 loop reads CASSRDATEAFF. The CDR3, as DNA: TGTGCCAGCAGTCGAGACGCCACTGAAGCTTTCTTT.

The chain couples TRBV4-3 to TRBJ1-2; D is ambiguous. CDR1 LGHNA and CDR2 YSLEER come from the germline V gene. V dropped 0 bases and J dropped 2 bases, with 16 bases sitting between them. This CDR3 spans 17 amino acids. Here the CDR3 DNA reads TGCGCCAGCAGCCAAGATAGTACCCGCAGATTAAACTATGGCTACACCTTC. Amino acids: CASSQDSTRRLNYGYTF.

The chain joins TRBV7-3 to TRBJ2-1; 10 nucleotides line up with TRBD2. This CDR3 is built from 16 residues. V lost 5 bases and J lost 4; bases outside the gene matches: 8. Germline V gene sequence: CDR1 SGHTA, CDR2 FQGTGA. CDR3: CASSKVAGGGYNEQFF. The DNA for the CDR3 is TGTGCCAGCAGCAAGGTAGCGGGAGGAGGTTACAATGAGCAGTTCTTC.